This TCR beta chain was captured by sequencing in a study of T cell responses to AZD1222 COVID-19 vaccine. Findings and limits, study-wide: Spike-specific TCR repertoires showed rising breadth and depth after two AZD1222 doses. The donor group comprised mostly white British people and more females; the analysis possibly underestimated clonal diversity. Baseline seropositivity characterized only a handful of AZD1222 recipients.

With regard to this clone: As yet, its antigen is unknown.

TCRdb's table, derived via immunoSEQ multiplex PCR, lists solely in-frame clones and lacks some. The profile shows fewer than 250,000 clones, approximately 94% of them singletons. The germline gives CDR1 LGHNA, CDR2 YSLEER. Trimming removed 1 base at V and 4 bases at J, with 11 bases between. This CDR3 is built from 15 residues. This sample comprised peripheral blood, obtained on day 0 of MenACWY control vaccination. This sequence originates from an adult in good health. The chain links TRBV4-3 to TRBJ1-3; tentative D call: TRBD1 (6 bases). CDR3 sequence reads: CASSQGRGTGNTIYF. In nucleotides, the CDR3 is TGCGCCAGCAGCCAAGGGAGGGGGACCGGAAACACCATATATTTT.